This T cell receptor beta chain was sequenced during a study of cytomegalovirus exposure and HLA in healthy donors. Some clones are missing from TCRdb's copy, which holds only in-frame ones; the method was immunoSEQ multiplex PCR. The table records 150,000 to 200,000 clones, 75% to 90% of them present only once. There are 14 residues in the CDR3. Germline values: CDR1 SGHRS, CDR2 YFSETQ. Trimming removed 0 bases from V and 1 base from J, with 7 bases in between. The chain links TRBV5-1 to TRBJ1-1; no clear D gene. The source material was PBMCs. This TCR came from a man between 18 and 29 years old in good health and CMV-seropositive. CDR3 coding DNA: TGCGCCAGCAGCTTGGTGAGTCGGAACACTGAAGCTTTCTTT. It is translated as CASSLVSRNTEAFF.